Sequencing of this T cell receptor (beta chain) was carried out in a study of STAT5B mutations in CD4+ large granular lymphocyte leukemia. General study points: Patient CD4-sorted repertoires stayed more clonal than healthy ones after leukemic-clone removal. No patients shared main leukemic clonotypes, though approximately 26% appeared at low frequency elsewhere.

The repertoire was sequenced with immunoSEQ multiplex PCR; TCRdb's copy has only in-frame clones and lacks some. The data show tens of thousands of clones, roughly 72% seen once. On this clone itself: Its antigen is not identified.

Sequences were obtained from CD4+ T cells from blood buffy coats. The receptor's source is a human donor in good health.

The CDR3 loop is CASSERSGGAGELFF. DNA for the CDR3: TGTGCCAGCAGTGAACGGAGCGGAGGAGCCGGGGAGCTGTTTTTT. The chain employs TRBV2 and TRBJ2-2, with a tentative D call TRBD2 (5 bases). The CDR3 consists of 15 residues. Germline V lookup: CDR1 SNHLY, CDR2 FYNNEI. V was pared by 2 bases and J by 6 bases, with 13 bases between.